The 18 T cell receptor beta chains listed next were all sequenced from one sample in a study of Ad26.COV2.S vaccination and SARS-CoV-2 variants. Produced via immunoSEQ multiplex PCR; TCRdb's table is partial and in-frame only. Of some 180,000 clones in the sample, around 88% are singletons; the top ten hold about 5.9%. Here the sequenced sample was peripheral blood, taken after recovery from COVID-19. The origin of the receptors is a human donor who had recovered from COVID-19.

The chain is built from TRBV2 and TRBJ2-3; TRBD2 aligns across 7 bases. The CDR3 length is 16 residues. V lost 6 bases, J lost 2 bases, and 11 bases stayed unmatched. Germline CDR1 reads SNHLY; CDR2 reads FYNNEI. The CDR3 region has the DNA TGTGCCAGCAGAGAGCGAGCGGGATACTCCACAGATACGCAGTATTTT. This translates into CASRERAGYSTDTQYF.

The chain combines TRBV6-5 with TRBJ1-3; D might be TRBD1 (5 bases). The CDR3 spans 12 residues. Germline loops: CDR1 MNHEY, CDR2 SVGAGI. V was cut by 8 bases and J by 7 bases, with 12 bases left in between. The CDR3 spells CASSREGNTIYF. In DNA, the CDR3 is TGTGCCAGCTCTAGAGAGGGGAACACCATATATTTT.

The chain couples TRBV28 to TRBJ2-7, with D maybe TRBD2 (5 bases). From germline, CDR1 is MDHEN and CDR2 SYDVKM. The V end was cut by 2 bases, the J end by 0 bases, with 8 bases between. The CDR3 is 14 residues long. The CDR3 DNA sequence: TGTGCCAGCAGTTTAATGGGGAGCTCCTACGAGCAGTACTTC. Its translation is CASSLMGSSYEQYF.

This clone was counted once. The V gene is TRBV7-9, the J gene TRBJ1-5; weak D call: TRBD1 (6 bases). The germline gives CDR1 SEHNR, CDR2 FQNEAQ (reference sequence). Trimming shortened V by 5 bases and J by 6 bases, and 14 bases separated the two germline ends. This CDR3 spans 14 amino acids. CDR3 coding DNA: TGTGCCAGCAGCCTAGATACAGGGAGTCAGCCCCAGCATTTT. Amino acid sequence: CASSLDTGSQPQHF.

The V gene is TRBV28, the J gene TRBJ1-2, with 8 positions matching TRBD1. CDR1 and CDR2 (germline): MDHEN, SYDVKM. CDR3 length: 15 residues. V was clipped by 1 base and J by 2 bases; unmatched bases: 3. CDR3 sequence (DNA): TGTGCCAGCAGTTTATCAGGGGGCGCCAACTATGGCTACACCTTC. Amino acid sequence: CASSLSGGANYGYTF.

V and J are TRBV7-9 and TRBJ1-2; no firm D call. The CDR3 loop spans 12 amino acids. Germline loops: CDR1 SEHNR, CDR2 FQNEAQ (reference sequence). With 2 bases removed from V and 5 bases from J, the gap between germline ends came to 6 bases. Here the CDR3 DNA reads TGTGCCAGCAGCTTACGGACTTATGGCTACACCTTC. Amino acid sequence: CASSLRTYGYTF.

CDR3 DNA sequence: TGTGCCAGCAGTTCCAGAGCGGGAGTCATCCCCAATGAGCAGTTCTTC. This codes for CASSSRAGVIPNEQFF. The gene calls are TRBV6-6 and TRBJ2-1; the match to TRBD2 covers 8 bases. Germline trimming cut 4 bases from V and 6 bases from J; bases unmatched to any gene: 11. The CDR3 extends over 16 amino acids. Germline values: CDR1 MNHNY, CDR2 SVGAGI (reference sequence).

V and J are TRBV28 and TRBJ2-7; D perhaps matches TRBD2 (5 bases). Trimming removed 6 bases from V and 0 bases from J, with 12 bases in between. The CDR3 sequence is 14 residues long. Germline assignment: CDR1 MDHEN and CDR2 SYDVKM. The CDR3 bases are TGTGCCAGCAGGGAGGCCGGTAGCTCCTACGAGCAGTACTTC. Amino acids: CASREAGSSYEQYF.

In its sample, this clone was seen a few times. The rearrangement uses TRBV28 and TRBJ2-3; 9 bases map to TRBD1. This CDR3 contains 16 residues. Germline values: CDR1 MDHEN, CDR2 SYDVKM. J gave up 1 base and V 6 bases, and 8 bases lay outside the gene matches. This CDR3 reads CASSKERDRGTDTQYF. CDR3 DNA: TGTGCCAGCAGCAAAGAGAGGGACAGGGGCACAGATACGCAGTATTTT. Full variable domain (missing parts from reference TRBV28 and TRBJ2-3): DVKVTQSSRYLVKRTGEKVFLECVQDMDHENMFWYRQDPGLGLRLIYFSYDVKMKEKGDIPEGYSVSREKKERFSLILESASTNQTSMYLCASSKERDRGTDTQYFGPGTRLTVL.

V gene TRBV9 combines with J gene TRBJ2-3; perhaps TRBD2 as D (5 bases). CDR1 is SGDLS, CDR2 YYNGEE, per germline. The CDR3 extends over 14 amino acids. The germline V and J ends were trimmed by 3 bases and 3 bases, with 11 bases remaining between them. The CDR3 region is CASSGTGRTDTQYF. In DNA, the CDR3 is TGTGCCAGCAGCGGTACGGGAAGGACAGATACGCAGTATTTT.

This chain links TRBV4-1 with TRBJ2-1; 16 positions match TRBD2. The CDR3 contains 18 residues. Germline CDR1 reads MGHRA; CDR2 reads YSYEKL. Trimming removed 0 bases from V and 10 bases from J; junction bases left unmatched: 9. The chain's CDR3 is CASSQDLGLAGGPGEQFF. The DNA of the CDR3 is TGCGCCAGCAGCCAAGATTTGGGACTAGCGGGGGGGCCGGGCGAGCAGTTCTTC.

This clone is a singleton in its sample. The chain recombines TRBV7-2 with TRBJ2-1, with 10 nucleotides matching TRBD2. Trimming took 4 bases from V and 0 from J; bases not matched to a gene: 0. This CDR3 is built from 15 residues. CDR1 and CDR2 (germline): SGHTA, FQGNSA. The CDR3 DNA sequence: TGTGCCAGCAGCTCTAGCGGGGGCTCCTACAATGAGCAGTTCTTC. Amino acid sequence: CASSSSGGSYNEQFF.

This chain joins TRBV2 and TRBJ2-3, with 7 bases aligning to TRBD2. This CDR3 has 13 residues. The J segment lost 1 base and the V segment lost 8 bases, leaving 3 bases of the junction unmatched. Germline CDR1 is SNHLY and CDR2 is FYNNEI. The CDR3 loop reads CASEGGGTDTQYF. The CDR3 bases are TGTGCCAGCGAGGGAGGGGGCACAGATACGCAGTATTTT.

V and J are TRBV6-1 and TRBJ1-5; no clear D gene. Germline loops: CDR1 MNHNS, CDR2 SASEGT. This CDR3 is built from 15 residues. V lost 0 bases and J lost 7, with 13 bases in between. The CDR3, as DNA: TGTGCCAGCAGTGAAGCGGGGTGGATGTGGCAGCCCCAGCATTTT. It codes for CASSEAGWMWQPQHF.

With regard to this clone: In the same sample, other DNA sequences code for this CDR3. V gene TRBV7-2 combines with J gene TRBJ1-2; 7 nucleotides line up with TRBD1. The CDR3 consists of 14 residues. Per germline, CDR1 SGHTA and CDR2 FQGNSA. V dropped 1 base and J dropped 4; count of bases not matched to a gene: 3. CDR3 nucleotides: TGTGCCAGCAGCTTAGACAGGGGTCCCTATGGCTACACCTTC. It encodes CASSLDRGPYGYTF.

This chain connects TRBV7-8 to TRBJ2-5; D gene ambiguous. Germline loops: CDR1 SGHVS, CDR2 FQNEAQ. V gave up 2 bases and J gave up 4 bases, with 14 bases separating them. This CDR3 is 15 amino acids long. The CDR3: CASSLWYGSSETQYF. In DNA form, the CDR3 reads TGTGCCAGCAGCTTATGGTACGGGTCCTCAGAGACCCAGTACTTC.

The CDR3 DNA reads as TGTGCCAGCAGTGAAGCGCTTCTGGGAGCGGGAGGAAAAGAGACCCAGTACTTC. Translation: CASSEALLGAGGKETQYF. The rearrangement uses TRBV2 and TRBJ2-5; 9 bases agree with TRBD2. Germline V CDR1 and CDR2: SNHLY, FYNNEI. The CDR3 is made up of 18 amino acids. J gave up 3 bases and V 0 bases, and 11 bases lay outside the gene matches.

The genes are TRBV12-3 or TRBV12-4 and TRBJ2-6; D not certain. This CDR3 comprises 13 residues. Trimming left V 10 bases short and J 1 base short, with 8 bases between. CDR3 loop: CATQVSGANVLTF. In nucleotides, the CDR3 is TGTGCCACCCAAGTGTCTGGGGCCAACGTCCTGACTTTC.